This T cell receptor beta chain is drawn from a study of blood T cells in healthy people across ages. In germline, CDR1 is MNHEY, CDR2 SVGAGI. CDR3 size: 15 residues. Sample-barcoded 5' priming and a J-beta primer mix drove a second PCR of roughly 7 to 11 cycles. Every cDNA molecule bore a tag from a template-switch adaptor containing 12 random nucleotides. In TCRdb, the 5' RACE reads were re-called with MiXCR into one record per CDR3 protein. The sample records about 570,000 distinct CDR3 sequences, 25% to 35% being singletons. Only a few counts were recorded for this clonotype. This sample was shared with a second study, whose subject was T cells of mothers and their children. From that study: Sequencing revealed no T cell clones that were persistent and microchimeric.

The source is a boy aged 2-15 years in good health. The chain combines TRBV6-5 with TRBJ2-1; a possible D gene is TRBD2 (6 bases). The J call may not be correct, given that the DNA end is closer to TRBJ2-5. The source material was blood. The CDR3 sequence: CASSPEASGWETQYF. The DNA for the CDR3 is TGTGCCAGCAGCCCGGAAGCAAGCGGGTGGGAGACCCAGTACTTC.